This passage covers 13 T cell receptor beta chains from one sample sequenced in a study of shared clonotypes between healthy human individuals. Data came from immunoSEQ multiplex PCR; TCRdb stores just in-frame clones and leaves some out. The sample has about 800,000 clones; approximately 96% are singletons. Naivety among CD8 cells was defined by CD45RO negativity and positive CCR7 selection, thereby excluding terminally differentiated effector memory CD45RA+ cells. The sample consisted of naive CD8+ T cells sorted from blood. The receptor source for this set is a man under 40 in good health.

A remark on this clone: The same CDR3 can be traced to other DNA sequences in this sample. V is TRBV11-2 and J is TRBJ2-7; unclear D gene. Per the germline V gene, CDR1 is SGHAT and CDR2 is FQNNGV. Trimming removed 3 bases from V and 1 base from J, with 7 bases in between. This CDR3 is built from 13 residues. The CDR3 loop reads CASSFGSSYEQYF. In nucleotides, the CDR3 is TGTGCCAGCAGCTTTGGGTCTTCCTACGAGCAGTACTTC.

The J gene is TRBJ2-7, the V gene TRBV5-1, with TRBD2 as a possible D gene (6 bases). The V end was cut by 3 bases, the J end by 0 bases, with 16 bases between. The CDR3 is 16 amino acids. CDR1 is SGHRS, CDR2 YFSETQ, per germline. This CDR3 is CASSSSSLGSSYEQYF. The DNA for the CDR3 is TGCGCCAGCAGCTCTTCTTCCCTCGGGAGCTCCTACGAGCAGTACTTC.

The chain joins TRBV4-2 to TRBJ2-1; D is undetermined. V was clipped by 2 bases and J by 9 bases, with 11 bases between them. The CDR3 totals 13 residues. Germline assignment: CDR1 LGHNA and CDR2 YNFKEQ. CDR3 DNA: TGTGCCAGCAGCCAACGAGGCGAGGTTGAGCAGTTCTTC. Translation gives CASSQRGEVEQFF.

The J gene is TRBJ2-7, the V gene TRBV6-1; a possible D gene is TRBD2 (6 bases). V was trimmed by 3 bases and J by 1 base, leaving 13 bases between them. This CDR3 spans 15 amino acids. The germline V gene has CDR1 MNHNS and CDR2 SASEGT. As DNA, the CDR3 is TGTGCCAGCAGTGAGGAAACTAGCACGTCCTACGAGCAGTACTTC. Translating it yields CASSEETSTSYEQYF.

CDR3 nucleotide sequence: TGTGCCAGCAGCTTGGTCCCGGGAGGAAGCAATCAGCCCCAGCATTTT. This translates into CASSLVPGGSNQPQHF. The chain combines TRBV5-5 with TRBJ1-5; no reliable D call. Germline-derived CDR1 and CDR2 are SGHKS and YYEKEE (reference sequence). The CDR3 has 16 residues. The ends were cut back, 0 bases at V and 1 base at J, with 11 bases in the middle.

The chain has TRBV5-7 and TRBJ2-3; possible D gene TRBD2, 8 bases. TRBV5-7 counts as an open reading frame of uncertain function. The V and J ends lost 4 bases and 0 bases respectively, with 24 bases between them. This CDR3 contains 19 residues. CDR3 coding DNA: TGTGCCAGCAGCCCGGGGACAGCAACCCCTAGCGGGAGCACAGATACGCAGTATTTT. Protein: CASSPGTATPSGSTDTQYF.

CDR3 amino acids: CASSLADSGNTGELFF. CDR3 DNA sequence: TGTGCCAGCAGCTTAGCGGATTCTGGGAACACCGGGGAGCTGTTTTTT. V and J are TRBV7-6 and TRBJ2-2; no reliable D call. The V gene's germline CDR1 is SGHVS and CDR2 FNYEAQ. This CDR3 has 16 residues. Trimming shortened V by 0 bases and J by 1 base, and 9 bases separated the two germline ends. Using reference TRBV7-6 and TRBJ2-2 for the parts outside the CDR3, the full variable domain is GAGVSQSPRYKVTKRGQDVALRCDPISGHVSLYWYRQALGQGPEFLTYFNYEAQQDKSGLPNDRFSAERPEGSISTLTIQRTEQRDSAMYRCASSLADSGNTGELFFGEGSRLTVL.

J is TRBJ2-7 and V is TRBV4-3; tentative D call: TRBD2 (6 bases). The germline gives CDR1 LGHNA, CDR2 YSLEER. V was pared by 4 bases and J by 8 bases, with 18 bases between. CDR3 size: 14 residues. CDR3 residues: CASSPGRNYVQQYF. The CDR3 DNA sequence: TGCGCCAGCAGCCCTGGGAGGAATTACGTCCAGCAGTACTTC.

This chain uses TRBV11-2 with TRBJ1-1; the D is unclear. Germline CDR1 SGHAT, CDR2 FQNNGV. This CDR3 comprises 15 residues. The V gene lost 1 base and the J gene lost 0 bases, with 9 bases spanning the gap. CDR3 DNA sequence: TGTGCCAGCAGCTTAGCCGGGGTTCTGAACACTGAAGCTTTCTTT. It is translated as CASSLAGVLNTEAFF. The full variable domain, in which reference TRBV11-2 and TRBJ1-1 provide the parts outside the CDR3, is EAGVAQSPRYKIIEKRQSVAFWCNPISGHATLYWYQQILGQGPKLLIQFQNNGVVDDSQLPKDRFSAERLKGVDSTLKIQPAKLEDSAVYLCASSLAGVLNTEAFFGQGTRLTVV.

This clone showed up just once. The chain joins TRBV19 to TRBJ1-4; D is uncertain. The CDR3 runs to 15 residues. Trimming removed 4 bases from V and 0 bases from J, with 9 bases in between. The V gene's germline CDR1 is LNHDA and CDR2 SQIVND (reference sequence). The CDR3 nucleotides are TGTGCCAGTAGTACTACCGAAGCAACTAATGAAAAACTGTTTTTT. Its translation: CASSTTEATNEKLFF.

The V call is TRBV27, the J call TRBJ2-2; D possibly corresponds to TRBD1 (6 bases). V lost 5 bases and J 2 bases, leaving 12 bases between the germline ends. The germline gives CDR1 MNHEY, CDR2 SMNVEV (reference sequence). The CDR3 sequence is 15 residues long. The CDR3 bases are TGTGCCAGCAGTGCCGGGACAACAAACACCGGGGAGCTGTTTTTT. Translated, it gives CASSAGTTNTGELFF.

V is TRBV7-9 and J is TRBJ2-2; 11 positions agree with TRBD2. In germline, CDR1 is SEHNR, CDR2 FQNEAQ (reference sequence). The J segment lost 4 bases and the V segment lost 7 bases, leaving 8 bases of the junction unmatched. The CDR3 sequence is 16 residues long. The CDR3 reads CASTPGLAVLTGELFF. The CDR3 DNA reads TGTGCCAGCACCCCGGGACTAGCGGTACTCACCGGGGAGCTGTTTTTT.

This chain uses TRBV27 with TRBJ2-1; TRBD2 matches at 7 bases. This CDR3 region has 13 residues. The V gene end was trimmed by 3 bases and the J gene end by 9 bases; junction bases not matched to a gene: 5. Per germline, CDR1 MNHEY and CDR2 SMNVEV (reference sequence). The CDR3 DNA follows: TGTGCCAGCAGTTTCACTAGCGTGGGTGAGCAGTTCTTC. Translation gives CASSFTSVGEQFF.